The 7 T cell receptor beta chains listed next were all sequenced from one sample in a study of regulatory T cells in long-lasting Graves disease. The time point here: persistent/refractory GD, antithyroid drugs over 5 years with positive TRAb. The authors made the TCR library using RNA they extracted from PBMCs. Through Arm-PCR of CDR3 regions and iRepertoire HTBI primers, TCR beta libraries were built. MiXCR, applied by TCRdb to the multiplex PCR reads, yields one record per CDR3 protein. The table lists some 330,000 distinct CDR3 sequences, approximately 25% of them singletons. Sequencing was performed on peripheral blood mononuclear cells (PBMCs), taken when the disease was refractory, from a patient treated with antithyroid drugs. These TCRs come from a woman aged 40 to 50 with Graves disease.

The rearrangement uses TRBV9 and TRBJ1-2; D remains unclear. The germline V gene encodes CDR1 SGDLS and CDR2 YYNGEE. The CDR3 contains 13 residues. V was clipped by 3 bases and J by 2 bases, with 8 bases between them. The CDR3 DNA sequence: TGTGCCAGCAGCGGACGGAGAAACTATGGCTACACCTTC. Its translation is CASSGRRNYGYTF.

This clonotype was detected once. The chain employs TRBV15 and TRBJ1-5; TRBD1 is a possible D gene (5 bases). V lost 3 bases, J lost 3 bases, and 9 bases lay in between. The CDR3 covers 14 residues. CDR1 is LNHNV, CDR2 YYDKDF, per germline (reference sequence). The CDR3, as DNA: TGTGCCACCAGCAGGGGACGGAACAATCAGCCCCAGCATTTT. Protein: CATSRGRNNQPQHF.

At least ten counts were recorded for this clonotype. The rearrangement joins TRBV15 to TRBJ1-5, with a weak D call TRBD1 (6 bases). CDR3 size: 14 residues. V shed 5 bases and J shed 1 base, with 9 bases lying between them. Germline V gives CDR1 LNHNV, CDR2 YYDKDF (reference sequence). The DNA for the CDR3 is TGTGCCACCAGCGAGGGGGGGAGCAATCAGCCCCAGCATTTT. This codes for CATSEGGSNQPQHF.

This clonotype occurred many times. The V and J genes are TRBV2 and TRBJ2-5; 8 bases fit TRBD2. The CDR3 is 16 amino acids. Germline lookup yields CDR1 SNHLY and CDR2 FYNNEI. Germline trimming cut 3 bases from V and 2 bases from J; bases unmatched to any gene: 8. The CDR3 loop reads CASSELGAGDQETQYF. Here the CDR3 DNA reads TGTGCCAGCAGTGAGCTCGGAGCGGGAGATCAAGAGACCCAGTACTTC. The full variable domain, with the rest looked up from reference TRBV2 and TRBJ2-5, is EPEVTQTPSHQVTQMGQEVILRCVPISNHLYFYWYRQILGQKVEFLVSFYNNEISEKSEIFDDQFSVERPDGSNFTLKIRSTKLEDSAMYFCASSELGAGDQETQYFGPGTRLLVL.

The chain has TRBV12-3 or TRBV12-4 and TRBJ2-3, with TRBD1 identical over 7 bases. The CDR3 loop spans 14 amino acids. Trimming at V came to 6 bases and at J to 6 bases, leaving 9 bases not matched to a gene. CDR3 loop: CASRDPWTGDTQYF. CDR3 nucleotide sequence: TGTGCCAGCAGGGACCCGTGGACAGGTGATACGCAGTATTTT.

This clonotype was picked up many times. The rearrangement links TRBV7-8 to TRBJ1-5, with D unresolved. This CDR3 has 14 residues. Germline CDR1 SGHVS, CDR2 FQNEAQ. Trimming took 5 bases from V and 3 from J, leaving 11 bases between them. The CDR3 nucleotides are TGTGCCAGCAGCCCCCAGACGTACAATCAGCCCCAGCATTTT. Translated, it gives CASSPQTYNQPQHF.

This clonotype was seen ten or more times. The chain combines TRBV2 with TRBJ2-7; 12 nucleotides agree with TRBD2. CDR1 and CDR2 from the germline V gene are SNHLY and FYNNEI. This CDR3 spans 15 amino acids. V was clipped by 4 bases and J by 2 bases; unmatched bases: 3. The CDR3 sequence: CASSALAGGPYEQYF. As DNA, the CDR3 is TGTGCCAGCAGTGCCCTAGCGGGAGGGCCCTACGAGCAGTACTTC.